This T cell receptor beta chain comes out of a study of cytomegalovirus exposure and HLA in healthy donors. Notes on the study in general: At a 0.05 false discovery rate, a later analysis found approximately 15,000 TCR beta sequences to be associated with HLA alleles.

PCR was performed using 60 Vbeta and 13 Jbeta primers. Sequenced by immunoSEQ multiplex PCR; TCRdb stores in-frame clones only, minus some. The table lists some 180,000 clones, about 80% of them singletons. Germline assignment: CDR1 SGHNT and CDR2 YENEEA. This CDR3 comprises 14 residues. V lost 5 bases and J lost 5, with 13 bases in between. Notes on this clone: Its specificity is unknown.

This chain joins TRBV11-3 and TRBJ2-1; TRBD1 might be the D (6 bases). The sample consisted of PBMCs. The TCR comes from a man between 18 and 35 years old in good health and CMV-seronegative. CDR3 DNA: TGTGCCAGCAGCCCAAGAGGGGGACACAATGAGCAGTTCTTC. Translation gives CASSPRGGHNEQFF. The variable domain in full, completed from reference TRBV11-3 and TRBJ2-1, reads EAGVVQSPRYKIIEKKQPVAFWCNPISGHNTLYWYLQNLGQGPELLIRYENEEAVDDSQLPKDRFSAERLKGVDSTLKIQPAELGDSAVYLCASSPRGGHNEQFFGPGTRLTVL.